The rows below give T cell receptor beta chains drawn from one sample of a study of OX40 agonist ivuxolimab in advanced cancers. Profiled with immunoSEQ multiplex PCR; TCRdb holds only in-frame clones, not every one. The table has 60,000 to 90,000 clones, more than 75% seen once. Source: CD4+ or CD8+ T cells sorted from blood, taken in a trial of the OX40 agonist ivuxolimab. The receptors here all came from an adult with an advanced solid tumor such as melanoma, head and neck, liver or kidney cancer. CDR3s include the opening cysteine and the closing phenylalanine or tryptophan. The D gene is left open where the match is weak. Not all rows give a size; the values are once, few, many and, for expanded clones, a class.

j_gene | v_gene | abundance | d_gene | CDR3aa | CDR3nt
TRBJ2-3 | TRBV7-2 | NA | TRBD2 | CASSLGPLAGGSDTQYF | TGTGCCAGCAGCTTAGGACCACTAGCGGGGGGGTCAGATACGCAGTATTTT
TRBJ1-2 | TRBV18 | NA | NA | CASSPMTYGYTF | TGTGCCAGCTCACCAATGACCTATGGCTACACCTTC
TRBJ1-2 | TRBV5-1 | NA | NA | CASSLVSANYGYTF | TGCGCCAGCAGCTTGGTATCTGCTAACTATGGCTACACCTTC
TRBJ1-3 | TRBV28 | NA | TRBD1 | CASSQKGTGGNTIYF | TGTGCCAGCAGTCAGAAAGGGACAGGGGGAAACACCATATATTTT
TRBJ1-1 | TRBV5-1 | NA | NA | CASSPPEASNTEAFF | TGCGCCAGCAGTCCCCCCGAGGCCTCGAACACTGAAGCTTTCTTT
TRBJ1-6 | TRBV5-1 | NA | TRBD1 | CASSLETGQEYNSPLHF | TGCGCCAGCAGCTTGGAGACGGGACAGGAATATAATTCACCCCTCCACTTT
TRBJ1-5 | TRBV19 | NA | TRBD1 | CASNTGDQPQHF | TGTGCCAGTAATACAGGGGACCAGCCCCAGCATTTT
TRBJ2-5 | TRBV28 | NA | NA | CASSGDNSGGTQYF | TGTGCCAGCAGTGGGGACAACTCTGGGGGGACCCAGTACTTC
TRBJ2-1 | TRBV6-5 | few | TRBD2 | CARGGGGYNEQFF | TGTGCCAGGGGCGGGGGGGGTTACAATGAGCAGTTCTTC
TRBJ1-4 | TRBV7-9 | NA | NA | CASSPGTTNEKLFF | TGTGCCAGCAGCCCCGGGACAACTAATGAAAAACTGTTTTTT
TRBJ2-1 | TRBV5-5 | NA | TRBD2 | CASSSGLAGYNEQFF | TGTGCCAGCAGCTCGGGACTAGCGGGGTACAATGAGCAGTTCTTC
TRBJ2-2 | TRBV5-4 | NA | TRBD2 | CASSEKTSGGFHRELFF | TGTGCCAGCAGCGAGAAGACTAGCGGGGGATTTCACCGGGAGCTGTTTTTT
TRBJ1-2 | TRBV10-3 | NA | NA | CATKASGGVDYGYTF | TGTGCCACCAAGGCCTCCGGGGGGGTTGACTATGGCTACACCTTC
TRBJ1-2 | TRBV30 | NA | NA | CAWSEQTTPGYTF | TGTGCCTGGAGTGAACAGACCACCCCGGGCTACACCTTC
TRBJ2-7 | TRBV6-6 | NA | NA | CASSYSLQDSAYEQYF | TGTGCCAGCAGTTACTCGCTCCAGGACAGCGCCTACGAGCAGTACTTC